This entry concerns a single TCR beta chain. The antigen remains unidentified. These data are taken from a study of blood T cells in healthy people across ages. Study summary: There was about one barcoded beta molecule captured by template switching per two T cells.

This CDR3 is built from 14 residues. Trimming took 7 bases from V and 5 from J, leaving 18 bases between them. Germline values: CDR1 MNHEY, CDR2 SVGAGI. Aged roughly 6 to 90, donors were systemically healthy Caucasians from Russia. Study-level points and caveats: Older age coincided with a roughly linear decline in TCR beta diversity per million T cells. Among long-lived donors, naive CD4+ cells were more numerous and diversity higher than in aged donors.

A second PCR of about 7 to 12 cycles used a sample-barcoded 5' primer and a J-beta primer mix. TCRdb recomputed calls from the 5' RACE reads with MiXCR, one row per CDR3 protein. The sample includes hundreds of thousands of distinct CDR3 sequences, roughly 21% seen only once; the top ten take roughly 3.6%. The TCR comes from a man aged 65 to 85 in good health. Sequencing was carried out using blood. The chain recombines TRBV6-5 with TRBJ2-7; D unclear. CDR3 sequence reads: CASTDGVKRHEQYF. The DNA for the CDR3 is TGTGCCAGCACCGATGGAGTAAAGCGCCACGAGCAGTACTTC.